This passage covers 8 T cell receptor beta chains from one sample sequenced in a study of blood T cell repertoires in COVID-19. Only in-frame clones appear in the TCRdb table, and some are missing; sequencing was by immunoSEQ multiplex PCR. Found here are around 250,000 clones, roughly 88% of them singletons; the top ten hold less than 2.5%. Sequencing was performed on PBMCs or T cells enriched from blood (not recorded which). Source of these receptors: a woman aged 45-65 years who had recovered from COVID-19.

The CDR3, as DNA: TGTGCCAGCAGTTTAAGAGGGGGCGGCGGCTACACCTTC. Translation gives CASSLRGGGGYTF. The chain has TRBV27 and TRBJ1-2; 7 positions agree with TRBD1. This CDR3 comprises 13 residues. With V trimmed by 2 bases and J by 8 bases, 5 bases remained unmatched. Germline values: CDR1 MNHEY, CDR2 SMNVEV (reference sequence).

This chain links TRBV19 with TRBJ1-5, with 7 bases aligning to TRBD1. Germline CDR1 LNHDA, CDR2 SQIVND (reference sequence). The trim removed 6 bases at V and 2 bases at J, leaving 7 bases unmatched. This CDR3 spans 15 amino acids. CDR3 nucleotide sequence: TGTGCCAGTAGCCTACAGGGGTCGGGCAATCAGCCCCAGCATTTT. Encoded protein: CASSLQGSGNQPQHF.

The sample holds a few counts of this clone. The genes are TRBV28 and TRBJ1-5; D gene ambiguous. The CDR3 is 16 residues long. Trimming shortened V by 3 bases and J by 2 bases, and 14 bases separated the two germline ends. Germline CDR1 is MDHEN and CDR2 is SYDVKM. CDR3 amino acids: CASSFVEGRGNQPQHF. The CDR3 DNA follows: TGTGCCAGCAGTTTCGTGGAGGGAAGGGGCAATCAGCCCCAGCATTTT.

In regard to this clone: This specimen includes other DNA sequences encoding the same CDR3. The chain combines TRBV28 with TRBJ1-3; D is uncertain. Trimming removed 1 base at V and 2 bases at J, with 3 bases between. The CDR3 totals 13 residues. Germline V gene lookup returns CDR1 MDHEN and CDR2 SYDVKM. The CDR3 DNA sequence: TGTGCCAGCAGTTTATTAACTGGAAACACCATATATTTT. Its translation is CASSLLTGNTIYF.

The chain couples TRBV27 to TRBJ2-7, with 11 bases matching TRBD2. This CDR3 contains 15 residues. The V and J ends lost 5 bases and 2 bases, in that order; junction bases with no gene match: 5. Germline assignment: CDR1 MNHEY and CDR2 SMNVEV (reference sequence). Here the CDR3 DNA reads TGTGCCAGCAGTCCCCGACTAGCGGGGACCTACGAGCAGTACTTC. Translation gives CASSPRLAGTYEQYF.

This clone was counted a few times. This chain uses TRBV9 with TRBJ2-2; D might be TRBD1 (6 bases). Per germline, CDR1 SGDLS and CDR2 YYNGEE. The CDR3 runs to 15 residues. The V gene lost 2 bases and the J gene lost 0 bases, with 8 bases spanning the gap. The chain's CDR3 is CASSVGHTNTGELFF. CDR3 nucleotide sequence: TGTGCCAGCAGCGTGGGACACACGAACACCGGGGAGCTGTTTTTT. The variable domain in full, completed from reference TRBV9 and TRBJ2-2, reads DSGVTQTPKHLITATGQRVTLRCSPRSGDLSVYWYQQSLDQGLQFLIQYYNGEERAKGNILERFSAQQFPDLHSELNLSSLELGDSALYFCASSVGHTNTGELFFGEGSRLTVL.

This clone was seen once. This chain links TRBV5-1 with TRBJ1-6, with 10 bases lining up with TRBD1. This CDR3 contains 15 residues. Germline assignment: CDR1 SGHRS and CDR2 YFSETQ. Trimming took 4 bases from V and 9 from J; bases not matched to a gene: 7. CDR3 coding DNA: TGCGCCAGCAGCGCGGGACAGGGGATACGTTCACCCCTCCACTTT. The encoded protein is CASSAGQGIRSPLHF.

The chain combines TRBV4-1 with TRBJ1-2, with D tentatively TRBD1 (5 bases). The CDR3 totals 14 residues. V was pared by 4 bases and J by 5 bases, with 14 bases between. Germline loops: CDR1 MGHRA, CDR2 YSYEKL. CDR3 coding DNA: TGCGCCAGCAGCCCGGCAATAGGGGCATATGGCTACACCTTC. Translation: CASSPAIGAYGYTF.